The 5 T cell receptor beta chains below come from one sample, sequenced in a study of T cell responses to AZD1222 COVID-19 vaccine. Sequencing was performed with immunoSEQ multiplex PCR; in TCRdb, only in-frame clones are kept and a portion is missing. The data show more than 95,000 clones, with roughly 92% seen just once and less than 5% held by the top ten. Sequenced here: peripheral blood, sampled on day 0 of AZD1222 vaccination. The origin of the receptors is an adult in good health.

The V call is TRBV7-9, the J call TRBJ2-1; TRBD2 matches at 12 bases. The germline V gene has CDR1 SEHNR and CDR2 FQNEAQ (reference sequence). V lost 5 bases, J lost 0 bases, and 8 bases stayed unmatched. The CDR3 covers 18 residues. As DNA, the CDR3 is TGTGCCAGCAGCCCTAACGGACTAGCGGGAACCTCCTACAATGAGCAGTTCTTC. This translates into CASSPNGLAGTSYNEQFF.

The chain carries TRBV7-2 and TRBJ1-1, with 7 nucleotides matching TRBD1. Trimming took 5 bases from V and 2 from J; bases not matched to a gene: 5. This CDR3 region has 14 residues. Germline CDR1 SGHTA, CDR2 FQGNSA. The CDR3 spells CASSRDRSNTEAFF. CDR3 sequence (DNA): TGTGCCAGCAGCCGGGACAGAAGCAACACTGAAGCTTTCTTT. Full variable domain (rest looked up from reference TRBV7-2 and TRBJ1-1): GAGVSQSPSNKVTEKGKDVELRCDPISGHTALYWYRQSLGQGLEFLIYFQGNSAPDKSGLPSDRFSAERTGGSVSTLTIQRTQQEDSAVYLCASSRDRSNTEAFFGQGTRLTVV.

The V call is TRBV5-1, the J call TRBJ2-2; D gene ambiguous. The germline V and J ends were trimmed by 2 bases and 3 bases, with 5 bases remaining between them. The germline gives CDR1 SGHRS, CDR2 YFSETQ. CDR3 length equals 13 residues. CDR3 nucleotides: TGCGCCAGCAGCTTAGATCACACCGGGGAGCTGTTTTTT. It specifies CASSLDHTGELFF. Filled out from reference TRBV5-1 and TRBJ2-2, the complete variable domain reads KAGVTQTPRYLIKTRGQQVTLSCSPISGHRSVSWYQQTPGQGLQFLFEYFSETQRNKGNFPGRFSGRQFSNSRSEMNVSTLELGDSALYLCASSLDHTGELFFGEGSRLTVL.

The rearrangement joins TRBV18 to TRBJ2-6; D is unresolved. Trimming took off 3 bases at V and 1 base at J, with 4 bases between the two ends. The CDR3 is 14 amino acids. Germline loops: CDR1 KGHSH, CDR2 LQKENI. The CDR3 nucleotides are TGTGCCAGCTCACCGGAATCTGGGGCCAACGTCCTGACTTTC. Protein: CASSPESGANVLTF.

CDR3 sequence: CSGLSGSSYNEQFF. The DNA for the CDR3 is TGCAGCGGGTTAAGCGGGAGCTCCTACAATGAGCAGTTCTTC. The chain is built from TRBV29-1 and TRBJ2-1, with TRBD2 matching 8 bases. This CDR3 spans 14 amino acids. The V gene end was trimmed by 7 bases and the J gene end by 0 bases; junction bases not matched to a gene: 5. The germline V gene has CDR1 SQVTM and CDR2 ANQGSEA.